The T cell receptor beta chain under discussion was sequenced for a study of cytomegalovirus exposure and HLA in healthy donors. Study observations and caveats: In vitro confirmation showed three CMV-associated chains to be CMV antigen specific. Reported results showed that the classifier diagnosed cytomegalovirus status with high specificity and sensitivity.

A remark on this clone: Its specificity is unknown.

The protocol was immunoSEQ multiplex PCR, while the TCRdb copy is restricted to in-frame clones and leaves out a portion. The sample holds roughly 150,000 clones, around 86% seen once. The sample consisted of PBMCs. The sequence derives from a young man in good health and CMV-seropositive.

CDR3 residues: CASSEVQPRGDTQYF. Here the CDR3 DNA reads TGTGCCAGCAGTGAAGTTCAACCCCGCGGAGATACGCAGTATTTT. This chain uses TRBV6-1 with TRBJ2-3; no clear D gene. V shed 1 base and J shed 5 bases, with 13 bases lying between them. The CDR3 covers 15 residues. Germline loops: CDR1 MNHNS, CDR2 SASEGT.